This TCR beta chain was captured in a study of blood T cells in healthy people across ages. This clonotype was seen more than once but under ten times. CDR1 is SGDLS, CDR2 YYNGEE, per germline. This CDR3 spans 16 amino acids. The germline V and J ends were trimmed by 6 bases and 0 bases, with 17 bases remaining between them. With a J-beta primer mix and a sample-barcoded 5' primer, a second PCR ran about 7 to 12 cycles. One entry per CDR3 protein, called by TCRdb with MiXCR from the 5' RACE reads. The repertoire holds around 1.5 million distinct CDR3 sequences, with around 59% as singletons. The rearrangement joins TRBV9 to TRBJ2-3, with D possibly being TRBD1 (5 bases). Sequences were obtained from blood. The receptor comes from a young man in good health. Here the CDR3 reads CASIRGAQTSTDTQYF. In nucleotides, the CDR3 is TGTGCCAGCATCCGTGGGGCTCAAACTAGCACAGATACGCAGTATTTT.